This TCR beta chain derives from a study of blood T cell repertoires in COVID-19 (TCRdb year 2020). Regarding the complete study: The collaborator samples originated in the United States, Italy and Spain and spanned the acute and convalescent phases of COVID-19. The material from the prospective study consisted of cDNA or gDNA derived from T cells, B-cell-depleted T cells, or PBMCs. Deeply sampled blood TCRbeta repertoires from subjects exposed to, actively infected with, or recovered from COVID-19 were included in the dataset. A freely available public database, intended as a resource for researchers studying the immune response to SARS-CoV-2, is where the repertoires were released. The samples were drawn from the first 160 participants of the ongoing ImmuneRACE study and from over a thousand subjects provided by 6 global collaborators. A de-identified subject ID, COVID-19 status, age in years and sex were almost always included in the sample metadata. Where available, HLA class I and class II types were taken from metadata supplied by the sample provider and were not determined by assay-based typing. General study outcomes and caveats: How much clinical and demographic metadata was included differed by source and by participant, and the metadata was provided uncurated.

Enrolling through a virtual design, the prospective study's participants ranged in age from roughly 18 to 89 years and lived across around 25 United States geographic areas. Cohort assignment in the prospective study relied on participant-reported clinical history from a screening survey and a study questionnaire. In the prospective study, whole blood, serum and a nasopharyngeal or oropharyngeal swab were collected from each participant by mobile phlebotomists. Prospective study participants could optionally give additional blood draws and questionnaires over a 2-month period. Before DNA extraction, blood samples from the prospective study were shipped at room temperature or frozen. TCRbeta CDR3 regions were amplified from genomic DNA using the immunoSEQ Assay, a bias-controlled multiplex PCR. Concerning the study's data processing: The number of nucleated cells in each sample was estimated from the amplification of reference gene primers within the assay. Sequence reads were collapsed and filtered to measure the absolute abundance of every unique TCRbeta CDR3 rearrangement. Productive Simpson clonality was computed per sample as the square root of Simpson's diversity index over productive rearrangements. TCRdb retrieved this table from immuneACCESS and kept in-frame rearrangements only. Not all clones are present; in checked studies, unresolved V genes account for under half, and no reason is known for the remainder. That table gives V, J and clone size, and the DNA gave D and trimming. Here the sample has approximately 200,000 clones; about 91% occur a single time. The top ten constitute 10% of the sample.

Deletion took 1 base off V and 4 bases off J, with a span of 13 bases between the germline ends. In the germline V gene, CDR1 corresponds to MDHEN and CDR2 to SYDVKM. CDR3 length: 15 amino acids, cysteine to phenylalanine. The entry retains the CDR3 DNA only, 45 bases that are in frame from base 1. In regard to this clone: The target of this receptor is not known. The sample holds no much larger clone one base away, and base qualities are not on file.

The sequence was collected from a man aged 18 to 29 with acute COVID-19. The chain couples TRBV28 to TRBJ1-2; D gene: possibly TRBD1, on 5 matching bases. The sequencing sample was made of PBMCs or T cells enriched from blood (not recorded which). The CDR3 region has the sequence CASSLFGGELYGYTF. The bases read TGTGCCAGCAGTTTATTCGGGGGGGAGCTCTATGGCTACACCTTC.